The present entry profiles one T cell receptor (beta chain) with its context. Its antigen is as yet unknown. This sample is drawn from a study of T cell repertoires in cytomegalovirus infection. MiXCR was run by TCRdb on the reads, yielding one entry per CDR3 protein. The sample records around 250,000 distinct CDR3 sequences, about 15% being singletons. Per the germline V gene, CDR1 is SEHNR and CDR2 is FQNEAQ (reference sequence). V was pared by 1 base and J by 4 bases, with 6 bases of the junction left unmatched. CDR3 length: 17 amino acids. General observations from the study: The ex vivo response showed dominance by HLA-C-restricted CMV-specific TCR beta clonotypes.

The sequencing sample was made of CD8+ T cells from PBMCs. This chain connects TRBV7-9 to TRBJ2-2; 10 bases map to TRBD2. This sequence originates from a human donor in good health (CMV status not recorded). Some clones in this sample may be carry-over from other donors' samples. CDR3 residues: CASSLGLAGAVTGELFF. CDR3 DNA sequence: TGTGCCAGCAGCTTAGGCCTAGCGGGGGCCGTCACCGGGGAGCTGTTTTTT.